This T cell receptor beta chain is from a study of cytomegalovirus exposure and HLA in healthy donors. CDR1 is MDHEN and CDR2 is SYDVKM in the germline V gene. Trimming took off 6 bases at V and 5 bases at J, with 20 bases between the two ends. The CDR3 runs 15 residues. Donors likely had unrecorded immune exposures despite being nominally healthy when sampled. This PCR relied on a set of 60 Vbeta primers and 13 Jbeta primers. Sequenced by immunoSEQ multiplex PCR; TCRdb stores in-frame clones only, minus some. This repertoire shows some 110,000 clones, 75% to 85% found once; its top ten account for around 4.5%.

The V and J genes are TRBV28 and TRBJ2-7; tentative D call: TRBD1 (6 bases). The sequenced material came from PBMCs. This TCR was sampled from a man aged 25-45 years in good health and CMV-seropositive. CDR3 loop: CASSYIQGTPHEQYF. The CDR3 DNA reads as TGTGCCAGCAGCTACATCCAGGGGACCCCCCACGAGCAGTACTTC.